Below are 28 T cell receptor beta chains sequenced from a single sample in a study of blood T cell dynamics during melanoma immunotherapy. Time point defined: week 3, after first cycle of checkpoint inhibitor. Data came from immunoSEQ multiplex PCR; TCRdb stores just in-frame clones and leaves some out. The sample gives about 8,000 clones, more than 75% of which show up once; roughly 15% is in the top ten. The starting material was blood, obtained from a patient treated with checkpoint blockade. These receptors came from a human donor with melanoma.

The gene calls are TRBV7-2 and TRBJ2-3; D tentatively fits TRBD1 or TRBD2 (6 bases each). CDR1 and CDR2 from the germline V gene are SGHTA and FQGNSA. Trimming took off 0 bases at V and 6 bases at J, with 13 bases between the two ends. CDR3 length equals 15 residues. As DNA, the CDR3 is TGTGCCAGCAGCTTAGCCCCGGGGGCCAGGGATACGCAGTATTTT. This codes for CASSLAPGARDTQYF.

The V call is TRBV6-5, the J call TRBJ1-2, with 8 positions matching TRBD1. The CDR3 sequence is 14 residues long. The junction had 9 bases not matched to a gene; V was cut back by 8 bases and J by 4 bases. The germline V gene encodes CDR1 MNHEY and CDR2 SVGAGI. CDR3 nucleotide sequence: TGTGCCAGCTCCCGGGACAGGAACTCCTATGGCTACACCTTC. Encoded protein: CASSRDRNSYGYTF.

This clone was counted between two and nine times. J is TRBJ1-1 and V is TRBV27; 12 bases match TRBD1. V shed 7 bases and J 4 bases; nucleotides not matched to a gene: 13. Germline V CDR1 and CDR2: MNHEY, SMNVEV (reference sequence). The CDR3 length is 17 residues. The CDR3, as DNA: TGTGCCAGCAAAGGGGTCCGGGGGACAGGGGGCTTCACTGAAGCTTTCTTT. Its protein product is CASKGVRGTGGFTEAFF.

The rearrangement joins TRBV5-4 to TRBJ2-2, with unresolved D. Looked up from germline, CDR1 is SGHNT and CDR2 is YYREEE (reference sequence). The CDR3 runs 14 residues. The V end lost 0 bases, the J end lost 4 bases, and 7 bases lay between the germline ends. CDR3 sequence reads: CASSLVLGTGELFF. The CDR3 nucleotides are TGTGCCAGCAGCTTGGTTCTGGGCACCGGGGAGCTGTTTTTT.

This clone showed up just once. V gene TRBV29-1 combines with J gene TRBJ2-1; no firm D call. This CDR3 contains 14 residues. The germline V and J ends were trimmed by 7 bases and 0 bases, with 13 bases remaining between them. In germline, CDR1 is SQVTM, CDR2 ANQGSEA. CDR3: CSGDGKGSYNEQFF. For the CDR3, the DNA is TGCAGCGGGGATGGGAAGGGCTCCTACAATGAGCAGTTCTTC.

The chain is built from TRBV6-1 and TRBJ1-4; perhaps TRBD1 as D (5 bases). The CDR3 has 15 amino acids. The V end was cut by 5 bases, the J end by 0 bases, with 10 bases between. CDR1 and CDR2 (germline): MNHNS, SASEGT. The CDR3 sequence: CASSRQPTTNEKLFF. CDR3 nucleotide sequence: TGTGCCAGCAGTAGACAGCCTACAACTAATGAAAAACTGTTTTTT.

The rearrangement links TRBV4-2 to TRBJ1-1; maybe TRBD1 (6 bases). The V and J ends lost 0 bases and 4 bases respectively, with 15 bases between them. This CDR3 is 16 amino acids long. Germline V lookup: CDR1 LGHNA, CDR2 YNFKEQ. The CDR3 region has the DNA TGTGCCAGCAGCCAAGATCCACAGGGTGTGCTCACTGAAGCTTTCTTT. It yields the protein CASSQDPQGVLTEAFF.

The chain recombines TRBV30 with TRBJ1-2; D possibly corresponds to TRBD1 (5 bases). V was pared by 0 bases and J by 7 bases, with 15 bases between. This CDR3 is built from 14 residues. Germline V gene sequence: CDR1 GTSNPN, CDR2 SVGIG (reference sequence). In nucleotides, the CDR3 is TGTGCCTGGAGTGTAGCCCAGGGAAATGGTGGCTACACCTTC. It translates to CAWSVAQGNGGYTF.

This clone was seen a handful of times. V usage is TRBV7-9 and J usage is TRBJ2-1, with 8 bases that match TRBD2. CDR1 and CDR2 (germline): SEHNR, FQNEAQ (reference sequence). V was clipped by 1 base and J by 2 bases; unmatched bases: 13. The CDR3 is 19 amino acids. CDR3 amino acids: CASSLGFSRGVITYNEQFF. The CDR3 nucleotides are TGTGCCAGCAGCTTAGGGTTCTCGCGGGGGGTTATCACCTACAATGAGCAGTTCTTC.

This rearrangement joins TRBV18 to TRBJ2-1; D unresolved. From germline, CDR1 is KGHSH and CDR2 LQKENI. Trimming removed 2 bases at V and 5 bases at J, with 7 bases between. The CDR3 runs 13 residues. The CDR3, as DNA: TGTGCCAGCTCACCAGGCAGAAACAATGAGCAGTTCTTC. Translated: CASSPGRNNEQFF.

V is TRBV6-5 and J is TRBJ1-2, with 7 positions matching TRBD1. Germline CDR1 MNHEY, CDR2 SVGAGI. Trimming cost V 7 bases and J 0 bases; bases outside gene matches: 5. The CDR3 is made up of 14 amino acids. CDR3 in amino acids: CASNPTGPNYGYTF. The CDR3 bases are TGTGCCAGCAATCCGACAGGGCCTAACTATGGCTACACCTTC.

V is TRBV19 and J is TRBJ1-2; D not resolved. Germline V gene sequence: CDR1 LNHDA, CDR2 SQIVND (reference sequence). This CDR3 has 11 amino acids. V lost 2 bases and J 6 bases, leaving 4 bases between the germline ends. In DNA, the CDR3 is TGTGCCAGTAGTATAAAGAATGGCTACACCTTC. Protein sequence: CASSIKNGYTF. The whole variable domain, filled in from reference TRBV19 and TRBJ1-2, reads DGGITQSPKYLFRKEGQNVTLSCEQNLNHDAMYWYRQDPGQGLRLIYYSQIVNDFQKGDIAEGYSVSREKKESFPLTVTSAQKNPTAFYLCASSIKNGYTFGSGTRLTVV.

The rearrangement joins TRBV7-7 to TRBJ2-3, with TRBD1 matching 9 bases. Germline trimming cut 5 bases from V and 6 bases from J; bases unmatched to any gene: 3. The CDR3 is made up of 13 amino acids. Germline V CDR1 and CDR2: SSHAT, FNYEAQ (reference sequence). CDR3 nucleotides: TGTGCCAGCAGCGGGACAGGGTGGGATACGCAGTATTTT. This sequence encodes CASSGTGWDTQYF.

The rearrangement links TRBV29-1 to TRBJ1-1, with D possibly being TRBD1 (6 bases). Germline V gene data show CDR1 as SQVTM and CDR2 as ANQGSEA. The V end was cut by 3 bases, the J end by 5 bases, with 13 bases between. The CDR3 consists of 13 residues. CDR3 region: CSVEKGVGTEAFF. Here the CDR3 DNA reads TGCAGCGTTGAGAAGGGGGTAGGGACTGAAGCTTTCTTT.

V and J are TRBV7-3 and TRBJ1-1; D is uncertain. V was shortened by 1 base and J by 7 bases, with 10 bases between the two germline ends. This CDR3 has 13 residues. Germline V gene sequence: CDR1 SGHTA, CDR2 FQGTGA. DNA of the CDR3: TGTGCCAGCAGCTTAAGAGCGCAGAGTGAAGCTTTCTTT. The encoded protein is CASSLRAQSEAFF.

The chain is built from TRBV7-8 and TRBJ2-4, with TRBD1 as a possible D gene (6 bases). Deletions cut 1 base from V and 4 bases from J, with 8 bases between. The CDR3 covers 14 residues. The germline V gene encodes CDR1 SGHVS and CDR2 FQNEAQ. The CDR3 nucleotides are TGTGCCAGCAGCTTAGGGGGGACAAAAAACATTCAGTACTTC. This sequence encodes CASSLGGTKNIQYF.

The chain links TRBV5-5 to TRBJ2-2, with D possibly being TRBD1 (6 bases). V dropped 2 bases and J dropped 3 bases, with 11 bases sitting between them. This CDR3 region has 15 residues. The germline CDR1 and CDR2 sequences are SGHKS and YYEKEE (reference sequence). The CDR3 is CASSFRGGDTGELFF. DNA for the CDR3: TGTGCCAGCAGCTTTCGTGGGGGCGACACCGGGGAGCTGTTTTTT. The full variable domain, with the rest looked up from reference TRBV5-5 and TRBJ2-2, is DAGVTQSPTHLIKTRGQQVTLRCSPISGHKSVSWYQQVLGQGPQFIFQYYEKEERGRGNFPDRFSARQFPNYSSELNVNALLLGDSALYLCASSFRGGDTGELFFGEGSRLTVL.

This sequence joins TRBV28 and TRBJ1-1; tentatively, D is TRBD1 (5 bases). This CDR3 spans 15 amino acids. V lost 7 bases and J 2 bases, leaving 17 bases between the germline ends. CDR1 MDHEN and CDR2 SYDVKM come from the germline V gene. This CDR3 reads CASKVSPGLNTEAFF. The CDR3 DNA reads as TGTGCCAGCAAGGTTAGCCCAGGGCTCAACACTGAAGCTTTCTTT.

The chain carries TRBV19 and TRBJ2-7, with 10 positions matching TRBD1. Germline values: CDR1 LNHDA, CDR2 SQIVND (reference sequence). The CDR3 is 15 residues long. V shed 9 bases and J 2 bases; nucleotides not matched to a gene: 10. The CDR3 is CASSIRGQGAYEQYF. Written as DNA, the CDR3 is TGTGCCAGCAGCATCCGAGGACAGGGGGCCTACGAGCAGTACTTC.

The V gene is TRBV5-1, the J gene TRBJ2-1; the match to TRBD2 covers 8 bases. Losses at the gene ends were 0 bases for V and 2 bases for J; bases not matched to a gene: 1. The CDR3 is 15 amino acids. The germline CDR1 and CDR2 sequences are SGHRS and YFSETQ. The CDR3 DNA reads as TGCGCCAGCAGCTTGGCCGGGGGGGCCTACAATGAGCAGTTCTTC. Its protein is CASSLAGGAYNEQFF.

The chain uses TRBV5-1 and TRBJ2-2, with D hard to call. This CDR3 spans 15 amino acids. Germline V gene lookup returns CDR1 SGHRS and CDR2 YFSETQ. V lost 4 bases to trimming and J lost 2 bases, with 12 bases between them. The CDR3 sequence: CASSLRTDNTGELFF. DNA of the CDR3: TGCGCCAGCAGCCTACGGACGGACAACACCGGGGAGCTGTTTTTT.

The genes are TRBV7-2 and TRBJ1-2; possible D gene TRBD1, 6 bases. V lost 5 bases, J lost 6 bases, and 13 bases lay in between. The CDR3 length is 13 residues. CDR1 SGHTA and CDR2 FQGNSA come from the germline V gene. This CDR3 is CASSIKRGDGYTF. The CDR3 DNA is TGTGCCAGCAGCATAAAGAGGGGGGATGGCTACACCTTC.

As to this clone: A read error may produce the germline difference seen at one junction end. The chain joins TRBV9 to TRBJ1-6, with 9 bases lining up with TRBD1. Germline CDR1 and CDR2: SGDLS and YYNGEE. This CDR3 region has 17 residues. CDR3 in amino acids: CASSATGQGYRYSPFHF. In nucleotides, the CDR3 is TGTGCCAGCAGCGCCACCGGACAGGGGTATAGGTATTCACCCTTCCACTTT.

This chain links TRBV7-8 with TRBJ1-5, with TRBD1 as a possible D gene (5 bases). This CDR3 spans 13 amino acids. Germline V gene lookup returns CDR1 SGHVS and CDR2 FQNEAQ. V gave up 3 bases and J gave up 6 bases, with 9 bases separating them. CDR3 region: CASSLGPGQPQHF. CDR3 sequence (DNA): TGTGCCAGCAGCTTGGGGCCGGGTCAGCCCCAGCATTTT.

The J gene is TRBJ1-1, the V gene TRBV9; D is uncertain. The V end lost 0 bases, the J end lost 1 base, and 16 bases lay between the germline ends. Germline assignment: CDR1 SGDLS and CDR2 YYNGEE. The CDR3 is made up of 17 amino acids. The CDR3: CASSVDIIPGPNTEAFF. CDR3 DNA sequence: TGTGCCAGCAGCGTAGATATCATCCCGGGTCCGAACACTGAAGCTTTCTTT.

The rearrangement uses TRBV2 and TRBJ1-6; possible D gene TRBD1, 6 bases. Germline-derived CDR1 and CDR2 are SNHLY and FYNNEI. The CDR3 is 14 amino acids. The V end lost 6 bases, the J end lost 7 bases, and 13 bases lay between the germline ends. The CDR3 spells CASSPGHKNSPLHF. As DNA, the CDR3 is TGTGCCAGCAGCCCGGGACACAAGAATTCACCCCTCCACTTT.

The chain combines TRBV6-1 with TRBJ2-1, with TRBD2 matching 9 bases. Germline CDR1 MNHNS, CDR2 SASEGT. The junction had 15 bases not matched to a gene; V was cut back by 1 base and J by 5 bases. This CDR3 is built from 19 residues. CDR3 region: CASSEEVGIAGVTNNEQFF. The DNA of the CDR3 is TGTGCCAGCAGTGAAGAGGTCGGGATAGCGGGGGTCACCAACAATGAGCAGTTCTTC.

The CDR3 loop is CASSIDRVDGYTF. The CDR3 DNA reads as TGCGCCAGCAGCATTGACAGGGTGGATGGCTACACCTTC. J is TRBJ1-2 and V is TRBV5-1; 7 positions match TRBD1. The CDR3 has 13 residues. The germline gives CDR1 SGHRS, CDR2 YFSETQ. Trimming at V came to 4 bases and at J to 6 bases, leaving 6 bases not matched to a gene. The complete variable domain, with remaining parts taken from reference TRBV5-1 and TRBJ1-2, reads KAGVTQTPRYLIKTRGQQVTLSCSPISGHRSVSWYQQTPGQGLQFLFEYFSETQRNKGNFPGRFSGRQFSNSRSEMNVSTLELGDSALYLCASSIDRVDGYTFGSGTRLTVV.